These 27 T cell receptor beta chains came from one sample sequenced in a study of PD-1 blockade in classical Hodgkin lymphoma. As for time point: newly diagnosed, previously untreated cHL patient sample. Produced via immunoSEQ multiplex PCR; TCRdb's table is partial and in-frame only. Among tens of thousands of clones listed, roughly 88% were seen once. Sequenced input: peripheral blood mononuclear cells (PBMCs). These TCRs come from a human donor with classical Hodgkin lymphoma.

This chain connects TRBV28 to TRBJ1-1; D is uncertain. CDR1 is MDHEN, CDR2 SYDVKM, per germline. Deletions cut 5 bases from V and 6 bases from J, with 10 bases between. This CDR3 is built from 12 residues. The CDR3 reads CASSRASPEAFF. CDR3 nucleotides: TGTGCCAGCAGTCGCGCCTCTCCTGAAGCTTTCTTT.

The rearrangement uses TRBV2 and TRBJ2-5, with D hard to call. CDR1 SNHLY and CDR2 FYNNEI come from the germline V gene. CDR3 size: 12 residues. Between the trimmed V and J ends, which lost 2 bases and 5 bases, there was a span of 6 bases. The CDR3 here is CASSEQEETQYF. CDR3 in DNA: TGTGCCAGCAGTGAACAGGAGGAGACCCAGTACTTC.

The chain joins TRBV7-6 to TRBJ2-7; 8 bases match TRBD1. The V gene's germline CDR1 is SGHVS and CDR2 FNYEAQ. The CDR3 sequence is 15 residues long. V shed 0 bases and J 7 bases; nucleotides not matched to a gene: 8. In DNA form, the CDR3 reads TGTGCCAGCAGCTTAGCTCGACAGGGGAGTCAGGAGCAGTACTTC. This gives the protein CASSLARQGSQEQYF. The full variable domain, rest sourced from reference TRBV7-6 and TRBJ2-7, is GAGVSQSPRYKVTKRGQDVALRCDPISGHVSLYWYRQALGQGPEFLTYFNYEAQQDKSGLPNDRFSAERPEGSISTLTIQRTEQRDSAMYRCASSLARQGSQEQYFGPGTRLTVT.

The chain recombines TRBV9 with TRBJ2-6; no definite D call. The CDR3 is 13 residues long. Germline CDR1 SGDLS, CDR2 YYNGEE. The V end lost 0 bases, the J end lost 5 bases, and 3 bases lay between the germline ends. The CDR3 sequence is CASSVARANVLTF. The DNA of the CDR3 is TGTGCCAGCAGCGTAGCTCGGGCCAACGTCCTGACTTTC.

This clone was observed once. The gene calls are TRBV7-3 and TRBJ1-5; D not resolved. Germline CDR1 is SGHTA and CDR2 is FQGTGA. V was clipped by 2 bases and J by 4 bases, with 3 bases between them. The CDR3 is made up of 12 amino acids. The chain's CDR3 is CASSLGNQPQHF. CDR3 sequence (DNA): TGTGCCAGCAGCTTAGGAAATCAGCCCCAGCATTTT.

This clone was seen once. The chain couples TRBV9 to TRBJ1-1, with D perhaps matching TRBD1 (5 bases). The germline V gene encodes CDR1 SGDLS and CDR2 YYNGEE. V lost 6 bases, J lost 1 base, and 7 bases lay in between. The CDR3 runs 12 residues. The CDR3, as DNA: TGTGCCAGCAAGGGGCCGAACACTGAAGCTTTCTTT. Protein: CASKGPNTEAFF.

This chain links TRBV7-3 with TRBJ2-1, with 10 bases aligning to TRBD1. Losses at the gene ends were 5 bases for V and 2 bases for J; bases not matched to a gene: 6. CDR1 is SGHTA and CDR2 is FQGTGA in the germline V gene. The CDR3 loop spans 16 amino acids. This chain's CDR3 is CASSLSTGGTYNEQFF. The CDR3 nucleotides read TGTGCCAGCAGCCTCTCGACAGGGGGCACCTACAATGAGCAGTTCTTC.

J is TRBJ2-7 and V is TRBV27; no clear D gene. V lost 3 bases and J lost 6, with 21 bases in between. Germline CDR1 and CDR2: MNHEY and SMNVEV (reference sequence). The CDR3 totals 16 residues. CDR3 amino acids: CASSLGLPDRYGEQYF. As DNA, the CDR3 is TGTGCCAGCAGTTTGGGTCTACCCGACCGTTACGGCGAGCAGTACTTC.

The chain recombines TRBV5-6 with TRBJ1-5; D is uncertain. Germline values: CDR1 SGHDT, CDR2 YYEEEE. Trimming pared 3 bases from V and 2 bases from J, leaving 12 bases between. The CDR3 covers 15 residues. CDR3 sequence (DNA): TGTGCCAGCAGCTCAGACCTTTCAGGCAATCAGCCCCAGCATTTT. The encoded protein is CASSSDLSGNQPQHF. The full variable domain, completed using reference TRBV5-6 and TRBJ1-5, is DAGVTQSPTHLIKTRGQQVTLRCSPKSGHDTVSWYQQALGQGPQFIFQYYEEEERQRGNFPDRFSGHQFPNYSSELNVNALLLGDSALYLCASSSDLSGNQPQHFGDGTRLSIL.

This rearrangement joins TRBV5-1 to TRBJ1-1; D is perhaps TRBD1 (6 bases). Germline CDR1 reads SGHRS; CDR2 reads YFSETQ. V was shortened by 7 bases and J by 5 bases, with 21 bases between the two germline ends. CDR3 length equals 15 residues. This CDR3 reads CASVWEGGLPTEAFF. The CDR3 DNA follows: TGCGCCAGCGTCTGGGAGGGGGGTTTACCGACTGAAGCTTTCTTT.

CDR3 loop: CASSLAPGGLGNEQFF. The CDR3 nucleotides read TGCGCCAGCAGCTTGGCCCCAGGGGGCCTGGGCAATGAGCAGTTCTTC. This chain connects TRBV5-1 to TRBJ2-1; TRBD1 aligns across 8 bases. The CDR3 has 16 amino acids. Germline trimming cut 0 bases from V and 6 bases from J; bases unmatched to any gene: 8. Germline-derived CDR1 and CDR2 are SGHRS and YFSETQ.

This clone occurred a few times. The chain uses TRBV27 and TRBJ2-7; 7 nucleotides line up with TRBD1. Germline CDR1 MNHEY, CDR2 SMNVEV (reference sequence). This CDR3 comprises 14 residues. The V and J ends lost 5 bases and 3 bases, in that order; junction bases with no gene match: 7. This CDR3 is CASSRRTGVYEQYF. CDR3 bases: TGTGCCAGCAGTCGTCGGACAGGTGTCTACGAGCAGTACTTC.

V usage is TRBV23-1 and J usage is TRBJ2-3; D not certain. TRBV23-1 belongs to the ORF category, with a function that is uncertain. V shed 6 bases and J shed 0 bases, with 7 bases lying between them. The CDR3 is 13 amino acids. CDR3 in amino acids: CASRRVSTDTQYF. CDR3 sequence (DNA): TGCGCCAGCAGAAGGGTTAGCACAGATACGCAGTATTTT.

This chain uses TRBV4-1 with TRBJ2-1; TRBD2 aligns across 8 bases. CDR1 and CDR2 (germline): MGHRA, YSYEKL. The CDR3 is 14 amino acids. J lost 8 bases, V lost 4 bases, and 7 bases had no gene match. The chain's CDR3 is CASSPGTRGDEQFF. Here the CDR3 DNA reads TGCGCCAGCAGCCCCGGGACTAGAGGGGATGAGCAGTTCTTC.

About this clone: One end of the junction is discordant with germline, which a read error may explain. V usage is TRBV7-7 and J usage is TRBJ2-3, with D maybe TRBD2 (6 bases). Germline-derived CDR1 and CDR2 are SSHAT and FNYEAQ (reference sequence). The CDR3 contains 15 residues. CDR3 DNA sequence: TGTGCTAGCAGCTTAGGTTCGGGAGCGGGAGATACGCAGTATTTT. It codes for CASSLGSGAGDTQYF.

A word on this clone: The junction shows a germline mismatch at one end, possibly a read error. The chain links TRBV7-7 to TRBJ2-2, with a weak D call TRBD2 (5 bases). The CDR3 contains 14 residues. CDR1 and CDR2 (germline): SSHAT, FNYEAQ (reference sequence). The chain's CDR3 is CASSLASFTGELFF. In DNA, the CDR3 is TGTGCTAGCAGCTTAGCGTCCTTCACCGGGGAGCTGTTTTTT.

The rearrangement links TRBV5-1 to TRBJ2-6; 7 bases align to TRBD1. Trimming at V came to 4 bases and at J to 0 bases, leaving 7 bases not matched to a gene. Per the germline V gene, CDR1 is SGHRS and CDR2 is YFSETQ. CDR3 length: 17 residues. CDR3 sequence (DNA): TGCGCCAGCAGCCCCGGGACAGTTCACTCTGGGGCCAACGTCCTGACTTTC. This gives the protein CASSPGTVHSGANVLTF.

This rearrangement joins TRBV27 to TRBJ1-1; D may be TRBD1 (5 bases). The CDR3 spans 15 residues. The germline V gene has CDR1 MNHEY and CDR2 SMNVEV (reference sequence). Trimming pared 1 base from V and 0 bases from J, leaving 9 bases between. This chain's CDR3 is CASSLLGTMNTEAFF. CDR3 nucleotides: TGTGCCAGCAGTTTATTGGGGACTATGAACACTGAAGCTTTCTTT.

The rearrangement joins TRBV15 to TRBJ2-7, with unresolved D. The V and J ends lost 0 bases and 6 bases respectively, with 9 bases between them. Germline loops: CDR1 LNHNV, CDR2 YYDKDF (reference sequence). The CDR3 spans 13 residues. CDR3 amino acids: CATSRDSKGEQYF. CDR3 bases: TGTGCCACCAGCAGAGATAGTAAGGGCGAGCAGTACTTC.

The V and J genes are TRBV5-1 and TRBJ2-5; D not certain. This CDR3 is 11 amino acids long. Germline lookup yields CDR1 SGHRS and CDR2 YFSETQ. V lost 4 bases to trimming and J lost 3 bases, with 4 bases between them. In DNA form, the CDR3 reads TGCGCCAGCAGCCGGAAAGAGACCCAGTACTTC. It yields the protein CASSRKETQYF.

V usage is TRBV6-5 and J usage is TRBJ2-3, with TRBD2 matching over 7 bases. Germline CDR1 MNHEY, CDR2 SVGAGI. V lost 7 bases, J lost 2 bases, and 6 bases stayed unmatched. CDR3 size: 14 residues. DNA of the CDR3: TGTGCCAGCATGAGGAGCGGGATCACAGATACGCAGTATTTT. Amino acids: CASMRSGITDTQYF.

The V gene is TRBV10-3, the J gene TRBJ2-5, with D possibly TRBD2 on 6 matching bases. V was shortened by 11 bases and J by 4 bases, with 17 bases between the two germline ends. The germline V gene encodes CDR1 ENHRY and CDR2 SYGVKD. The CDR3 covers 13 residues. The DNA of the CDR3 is TGTGCCTCTCGACTAGAAGTAAGAGAGACCCAGTACTTC. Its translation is CASRLEVRETQYF.

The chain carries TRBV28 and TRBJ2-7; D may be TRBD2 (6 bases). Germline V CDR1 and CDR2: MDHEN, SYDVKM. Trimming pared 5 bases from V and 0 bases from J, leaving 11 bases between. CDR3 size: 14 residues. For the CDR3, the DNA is TGTGCCAGCAGTCTTCTGCGGGACTCCTACGAGCAGTACTTC. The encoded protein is CASSLLRDSYEQYF.

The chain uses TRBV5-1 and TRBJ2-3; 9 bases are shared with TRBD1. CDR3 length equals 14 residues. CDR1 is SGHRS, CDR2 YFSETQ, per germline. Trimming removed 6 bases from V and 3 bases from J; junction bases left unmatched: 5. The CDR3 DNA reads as TGCGCCAGCACTAGGGACAGGGAAACAGATACGCAGTATTTT. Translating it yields CASTRDRETDTQYF. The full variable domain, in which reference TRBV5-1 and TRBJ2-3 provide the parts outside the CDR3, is KAGVTQTPRYLIKTRGQQVTLSCSPISGHRSVSWYQQTPGQGLQFLFEYFSETQRNKGNFPGRFSGRQFSNSRSEMNVSTLELGDSALYLCASTRDRETDTQYFGPGTRLTVL.

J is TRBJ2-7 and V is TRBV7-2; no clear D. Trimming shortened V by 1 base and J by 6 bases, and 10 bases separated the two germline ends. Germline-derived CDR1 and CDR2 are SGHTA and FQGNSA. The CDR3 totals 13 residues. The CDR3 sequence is CASSLDGAREQYF. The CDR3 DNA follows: TGTGCCAGCAGCTTAGATGGTGCCCGCGAGCAGTACTTC.

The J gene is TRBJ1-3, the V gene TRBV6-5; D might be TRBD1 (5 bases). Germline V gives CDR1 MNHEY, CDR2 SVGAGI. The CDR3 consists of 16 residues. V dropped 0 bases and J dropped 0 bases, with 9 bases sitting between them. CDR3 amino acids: CASSYSSDNSGNTIYF. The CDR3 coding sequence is TGTGCCAGCAGTTACTCATCGGACAACTCTGGAAACACCATATATTTT.

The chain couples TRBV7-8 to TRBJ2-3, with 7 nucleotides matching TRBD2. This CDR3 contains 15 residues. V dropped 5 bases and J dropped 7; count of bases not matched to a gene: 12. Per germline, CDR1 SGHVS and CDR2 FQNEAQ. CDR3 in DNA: TGTGCCAGCAGCCCAGTTGAGGGAGGGCCGTATACGCAGTATTTT. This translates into CASSPVEGGPYTQYF.